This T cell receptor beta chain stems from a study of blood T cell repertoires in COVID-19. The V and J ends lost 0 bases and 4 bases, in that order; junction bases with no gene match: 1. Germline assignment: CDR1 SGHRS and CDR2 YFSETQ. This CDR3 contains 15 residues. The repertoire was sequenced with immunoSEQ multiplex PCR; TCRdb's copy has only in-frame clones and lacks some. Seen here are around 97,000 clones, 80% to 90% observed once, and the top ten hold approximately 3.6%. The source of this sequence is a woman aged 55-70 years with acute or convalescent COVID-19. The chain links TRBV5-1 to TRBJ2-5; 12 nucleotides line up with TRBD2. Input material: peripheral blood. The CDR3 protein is CASSLGLAGVETQYF. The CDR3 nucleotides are TGCGCCAGCAGCTTGGGACTAGCGGGAGTAGAGACCCAGTACTTC.